This passage covers 27 T cell receptor beta chains from one sample sequenced in a study of CD8+ T cells in alopecia areata. Treatment: oral pan-JAK inhibitor, 5-10 mg twice daily. Extracted RNA was reverse transcribed, and the resulting cDNA served as sequencing template. Some clones are missing from TCRdb's copy, which holds only in-frame ones; the method was immunoSEQ multiplex PCR. The table includes more than 150,000 clones, 60% detected once. The material sequenced was CD4+ T cells sorted from blood, taken at week 4, from a patient treated with tofacitinib. These receptors were obtained from a human donor with alopecia areata.

This clone turned up a few times. This chain links TRBV19 with TRBJ2-3, with a weak D call TRBD2 (6 bases). V lost 4 bases, J lost 0 bases, and 11 bases lay in between. The CDR3 contains 15 residues. Germline V gene data show CDR1 as LNHDA and CDR2 as SQIVND (reference sequence). In DNA, the CDR3 is TGTGCCAGTAGTACGGGGACTCCTAGCACAGATACGCAGTATTTT. The encoded protein is CASSTGTPSTDTQYF.

The chain links TRBV5-1 to TRBJ2-1; 7 bases are shared with TRBD1. J lost 0 bases, V lost 4 bases, and 7 bases had no gene match. The V gene's germline CDR1 is SGHRS and CDR2 YFSETQ. The CDR3 spans 16 residues. CDR3: CASSQDRSSSYNEQFF. CDR3 coding DNA: TGCGCCAGCAGCCAGGACAGGTCGAGCTCCTACAATGAGCAGTTCTTC.

The chain links TRBV30 to TRBJ2-7; tentatively, D is TRBD1 (5 bases). The CDR3 extends over 13 amino acids. V lost 3 bases, J lost 2 bases, and 11 bases lay in between. The germline CDR1 and CDR2 sequences are GTSNPN and SVGIG (reference sequence). The chain's CDR3 is CAWRKGRTYEQYF. The CDR3 bases are TGTGCCTGGAGGAAGGGGCGAACCTACGAGCAGTACTTC.

The chain combines TRBV10-3 with TRBJ2-1; TRBD1 might be the D (5 bases). CDR1 ENHRY and CDR2 SYGVKD come from the germline V gene. Trimming shortened V by 6 bases and J by 5 bases, and 17 bases separated the two germline ends. The CDR3 consists of 15 residues. The CDR3 DNA reads TGTGCCATCAGGACCCAGGGTTCCGGCCACAATGAGCAGTTCTTC. Translating it yields CAIRTQGSGHNEQFF.

The V gene is TRBV29-1, the J gene TRBJ1-1, with D maybe TRBD1 (6 bases). The V end lost 6 bases, the J end lost 4 bases, and 9 bases lay between the germline ends. The CDR3 is 11 amino acids. Germline V gene data show CDR1 as SQVTM and CDR2 as ANQGSEA. The CDR3: CSVEDSTEAFF. The DNA for the CDR3 is TGCAGCGTCGAGGACAGCACTGAAGCTTTCTTT. Filled out from reference TRBV29-1 and TRBJ1-1, the complete variable domain reads SAVISQKPSRDICQRGTSLTIQCQVDSQVTMMFWYRQQPGQSLTLIATANQGSEATYESGFVIDKFPISRPNLTFSTLTVSNMSPEDSSIYLCSVEDSTEAFFGQGTRLTVV.

This clone was picked up a small number of times. J is TRBJ1-1 and V is TRBV7-2, with D perhaps matching TRBD1 (5 bases). Trimming cost V 1 base and J 2 bases, with 8 bases left between them. This CDR3 is 14 amino acids long. Germline V gene sequence: CDR1 SGHTA, CDR2 FQGNSA. CDR3 in DNA: TGTGCCAGCAGCTTAGTACAGGTTAACACTGAAGCTTTCTTT. This translates into CASSLVQVNTEAFF.

The CDR3 loop is CASSPDRGQTQYF. The DNA of the CDR3 is TGTGCCAGCAGTCCGGACAGGGGACAGACCCAGTACTTC. The rearrangement joins TRBV2 to TRBJ2-5, with TRBD1 identical over 9 bases. Germline CDR1 reads SNHLY; CDR2 reads FYNNEI. V dropped 5 bases and J dropped 6; count of bases not matched to a gene: 4. CDR3 length: 13 residues.

This chain uses TRBV20-1 with TRBJ1-1; D gene uncertain. CDR3 length equals 11 residues. V lost 3 bases to trimming and J lost 1 base, with 3 bases between them. Germline CDR1 and CDR2: DFQATT and SNEGSKA (reference sequence). The CDR3 loop reads CSASTNTEAFF. The CDR3 DNA follows: TGCAGTGCTAGTACGAACACTGAAGCTTTCTTT.

The chain joins TRBV1 to TRBJ2-7; the listed D gene, TRBD2, was not tested against the DNA. TRBV1 is assigned pseudogene status. This CDR3 has 13 amino acids. The CDR3 reads CTSHRVQFYEQYF. The CDR3 DNA reads TGCACCAGTCACCGGGTCCAATTCTACGAGCAGTACTTC.

V and J are TRBV30 and TRBJ2-2; D is unclear. Between the trimmed V and J ends, which lost 0 bases and 6 bases, there was a span of 8 bases. The CDR3 spans 13 residues. Germline loops: CDR1 GTSNPN, CDR2 SVGIG (reference sequence). The CDR3 spells CAWSVLEAGELFF. The DNA for the CDR3 is TGTGCCTGGAGTGTCCTCGAGGCCGGGGAGCTGTTTTTT.

Only one count was recorded for this clone. The chain carries TRBV25-1 and TRBJ2-1, with 9 bases aligning to TRBD1. The CDR3 has 15 amino acids. CDR1 is MGHDK and CDR2 is SYGVNS in the germline V gene. The V gene end was trimmed by 7 bases and the J gene end by 3 bases; junction bases not matched to a gene: 7. For the CDR3, the DNA is TGTGCCAGCACCCGGGGGGACAGGGACTACAATGAGCAGTTCTTC. This gives the protein CASTRGDRDYNEQFF.

V gene TRBV5-5 combines with J gene TRBJ1-1; D is unclear. The ends were cut back, 2 bases at V and 3 bases at J, with 8 bases in the middle. Germline V CDR1 and CDR2: SGHKS, YYEKEE (reference sequence). The CDR3 length is 13 residues. CDR3 sequence reads: CASSFDMDTEAFF. The DNA for the CDR3 is TGTGCCAGCAGCTTCGACATGGACACTGAAGCTTTCTTT.

The V and J genes are TRBV14 and TRBJ2-5; D assignment may be TRBD1 or TRBD2 (5 bases each). There are 15 residues in the CDR3. The germline gives CDR1 SGHDN, CDR2 FVKESK. Trimming cost V 2 bases and J 5 bases, with 15 bases left between them. The CDR3 DNA sequence: TGTGCCAGCAGCCAAATGACGGGACCCTCGGAGACCCAGTACTTC. The encoded protein is CASSQMTGPSETQYF.

The chain joins TRBV5-4 to TRBJ1-2; D unclear. Germline assignment: CDR1 SGHNT and CDR2 YYREEE (reference sequence). CDR3 length: 13 amino acids. V gave up 0 bases and J gave up 6 bases, with 9 bases separating them. The CDR3 region is CASSLDSMDGYTF. DNA of the CDR3: TGTGCCAGCAGCTTGGACAGCATGGATGGCTACACCTTC.

V is TRBV5-1 and J is TRBJ2-5; D remains unclear. V was shortened by 0 bases and J by 2 bases, with 11 bases between the two germline ends. The germline gives CDR1 SGHRS, CDR2 YFSETQ. The CDR3 contains 15 residues. The CDR3 nucleotides read TGCGCCAGCAGCTTGGCCGTTGGTATTCAAGAGACCCAGTACTTC. As protein: CASSLAVGIQETQYF.

The chain links TRBV29-1 to TRBJ1-1; D is unclear. The CDR3 is made up of 11 amino acids. V lost 6 bases, J lost 3 bases, and 8 bases lay in between. The germline CDR1 and CDR2 sequences are SQVTM and ANQGSEA. CDR3 protein: CSVDTDTEAFF. As DNA, the CDR3 is TGCAGCGTCGACACCGACACTGAAGCTTTCTTT.

In this sample, this clone turned up a few times. V and J are TRBV28 and TRBJ1-5; D remains ambiguous. The CDR3 runs 14 residues. Germline-derived CDR1 and CDR2 are MDHEN and SYDVKM. Trimming removed 7 bases from V and 4 bases from J, with 14 bases in between. This CDR3 reads CASNNGPLNQPQHF. CDR3 DNA: TGTGCCAGCAACAACGGACCCTTAAATCAGCCCCAGCATTTT.

V usage is TRBV4-1 and J usage is TRBJ2-5; either TRBD1 or TRBD2 may supply D (5 bases each). The germline V gene encodes CDR1 MGHRA and CDR2 YSYEKL. V lost 5 bases and J lost 3, with 16 bases in between. The length of the CDR3 is 15 residues. The CDR3, as DNA: TGCGCCAGCAGCTATCCTGGGACCAGGAAAGAGACCCAGTACTTC. This translates into CASSYPGTRKETQYF.

This clone came up a few times. V gene TRBV29-1 combines with J gene TRBJ2-5; D is unresolved. Germline CDR1 SQVTM, CDR2 ANQGSEA. Trimming stripped 3 bases from V and 4 bases from J, with 9 bases between. The CDR3 is 12 amino acids. The CDR3 nucleotides read TGCAGCGTTGACTTGATGAGAGAGACCCAGTACTTC. Protein sequence: CSVDLMRETQYF.

CDR3 nucleotides: TGTGCCAGCAGCAACAGGGTTTCCGGGGCCAACGTCCTGACTTTC. As protein: CASSNRVSGANVLTF. The chain is built from TRBV6-5 and TRBJ2-6; D may be TRBD1 (6 bases). Trimming took 6 bases from V and 4 from J, leaving 13 bases between them. Germline CDR1 reads MNHEY; CDR2 reads SVGAGI. This CDR3 region has 15 residues.

This clone was seen only once. This sequence joins TRBV18 and TRBJ1-2; maybe TRBD1 (6 bases). The V gene lost 6 bases and the J gene lost 4 bases, with 18 bases spanning the gap. The CDR3 totals 15 residues. Per the germline V gene, CDR1 is KGHSH and CDR2 is LQKENI. CDR3 bases: TGTGCCAGCTCCCCCAGCCCCGGACAGAGCTATGGCTACACCTTC. Its protein product is CASSPSPGQSYGYTF.

This clone was recorded a few times. CDR3 residues: CASSAQGSGNTIYF. In nucleotides, the CDR3 is TGTGCCAGCAGCGCACAGGGGTCTGGAAACACCATATATTTT. This chain connects TRBV5-4 to TRBJ1-3; 7 bases align to TRBD1. V shed 4 bases, J shed 1 base, and the junction held 2 bases outside the gene matches. Germline values: CDR1 SGHNT, CDR2 YYREEE (reference sequence). The CDR3 runs to 14 residues.

This clone has more than one count but fewer than ten. CDR3 sequence (DNA): TGCGCCAGCAGCTTGGATAACAGGGGCGAGCAGTACTTC. Translation: CASSLDNRGEQYF. The chain recombines TRBV5-1 with TRBJ2-7, with 7 bases that match TRBD1. This CDR3 is built from 13 residues. V was pared by 0 bases and J by 6 bases, with 3 bases of the junction left unmatched. CDR1 is SGHRS, CDR2 YFSETQ, per germline. Full variable domain (rest looked up from reference TRBV5-1 and TRBJ2-7): KAGVTQTPRYLIKTRGQQVTLSCSPISGHRSVSWYQQTPGQGLQFLFEYFSETQRNKGNFPGRFSGRQFSNSRSEMNVSTLELGDSALYLCASSLDNRGEQYFGPGTRLTVT.

This rearrangement joins TRBV28 to TRBJ2-2; 7 nucleotides match TRBD1. The junction had 10 bases not matched to a gene; V was cut back by 6 bases and J by 3 bases. This CDR3 is built from 16 residues. Germline CDR1 is MDHEN and CDR2 is SYDVKM. CDR3 loop: CASRASGGDDTGELFF. The CDR3 DNA sequence: TGTGCCAGCAGAGCTTCAGGGGGTGATGACACCGGGGAGCTGTTTTTT.

Only one count was recorded for this clone. The chain couples TRBV19 to TRBJ2-6, with D unresolved. The length of the CDR3 is 15 residues. Germline V gene lookup returns CDR1 LNHDA and CDR2 SQIVND (reference sequence). Trimming took off 1 base at V and 3 bases at J, with 7 bases between the two ends. Here the CDR3 reads CASSIGRNGANVLTF. CDR3 in DNA: TGTGCCAGTAGTATAGGACGGAATGGGGCCAACGTCCTGACTTTC.

This chain uses TRBV30 with TRBJ2-3; perhaps D is TRBD1 or TRBD2 (5 bases each). This CDR3 region has 14 residues. Germline V CDR1 and CDR2: GTSNPN, SVGIG (reference sequence). The V gene lost 4 bases and the J gene lost 6 bases, with 17 bases spanning the gap. In nucleotides, the CDR3 is TGTGCCTGGAACACGGGACGGTCTAGGGATACGCAGTATTTT. Protein product: CAWNTGRSRDTQYF.

V usage is TRBV5-4 and J usage is TRBJ1-2; D uncertain. This CDR3 comprises 13 residues. Germline CDR1 SGHNT, CDR2 YYREEE (reference sequence). Trimming pared 6 bases from V and 2 bases from J, leaving 11 bases between. The CDR3 DNA follows: TGTGCCAGCACCCAAGTACCGAACTATGGCTACACCTTC. Translating it yields CASTQVPNYGYTF.